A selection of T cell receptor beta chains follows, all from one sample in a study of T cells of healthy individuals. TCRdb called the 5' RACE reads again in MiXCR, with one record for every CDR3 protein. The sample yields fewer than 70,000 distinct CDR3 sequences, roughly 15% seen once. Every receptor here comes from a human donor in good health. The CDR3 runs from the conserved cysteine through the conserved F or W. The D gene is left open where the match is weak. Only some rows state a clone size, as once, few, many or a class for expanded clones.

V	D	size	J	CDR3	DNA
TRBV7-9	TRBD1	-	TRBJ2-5	CASSGTTGAQETQYF	TGTGCCAGCAGCGGAACTACAGGGGCCCAAGAGACCCAGTACTTC
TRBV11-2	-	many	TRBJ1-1	CASSLGFTGAFF	TGTGCCAGCAGCCTGGGGTTTACGGGAGCTTTCTTT
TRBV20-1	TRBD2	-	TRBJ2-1	CSARAGGPNNEQFF	TGCAGTGCCAGAGCGGGAGGGCCTAACAATGAGCAGTTCTTC
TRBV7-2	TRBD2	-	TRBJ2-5	CASSAERLAGGQETQYF	TGTGCCAGCAGCGCCGAACGCTTAGCGGGGGGGCAAGAGACCCAGTACTTC
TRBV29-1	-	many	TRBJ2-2	CSVEETTSNTGELFF	TGCAGCGTTGAAGAGACGACTTCGAACACCGGGGAGCTGTTTTTT
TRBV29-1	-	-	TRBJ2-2	CSVEVFAWVHGELFF	TGCAGCGTTGAGGTGTTTGCGTGGGTACACGGGGAGCTGTTTTTT
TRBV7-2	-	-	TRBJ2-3	CASSNRATDTQYF	TGTGCCAGCAGCAACAGGGCCACAGATACGCAGTATTTT
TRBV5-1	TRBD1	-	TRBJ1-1	CASSHRQGLEAFF	TGCGCCAGCAGCCACCGACAGGGGCTCGAGGCTTTCTTT
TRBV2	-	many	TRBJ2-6	CASKGYGANVLTF	TGTGCCAGCAAAGGGTACGGGGCCAACGTCCTGACTTTC
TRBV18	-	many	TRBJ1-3	CASSPPGGRGNTIYF	TGTGCCAGCTCCCCGCCTGGGGGACGTGGAAACACCATATATTTT
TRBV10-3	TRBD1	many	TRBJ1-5	CAISESRDSYQPQHF	TGTGCCATCAGTGAGTCGAGGGACAGCTATCAGCCCCAGCATTTT
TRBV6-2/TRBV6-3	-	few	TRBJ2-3	CASSNPRAPGTDTQYF	TGTGCCAGCAGCAACCCGAGGGCGCCGGGCACAGATACGCAGTATTTT
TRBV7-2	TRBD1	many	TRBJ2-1	CASSSARGLNEQFF	TGTGCCAGCAGCTCCGCAAGGGGGCTGAATGAGCAGTTCTTC
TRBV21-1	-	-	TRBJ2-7	CASSKCVWTGLYEQYF	TGTGCCAGCAGCAAATGTGTATGGACAGGGTTATACGAGCAGTACTTC
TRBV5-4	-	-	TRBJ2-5	CASSPNVALQETQYF	TGTGCCAGCAGCCCCAACGTAGCCCTCCAAGAGACCCAGTACTTC
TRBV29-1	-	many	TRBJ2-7	CSVEVRDSYEQYF	TGCAGCGTTGAAGTCCGGGATTCCTACGAGCAGTACTTC
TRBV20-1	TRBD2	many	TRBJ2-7	CSARGPTRGIPREQYF	TGCAGTGCTAGGGGGCCTACGCGGGGGATCCCCCGCGAGCAGTACTTC
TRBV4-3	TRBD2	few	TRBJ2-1	CASSQELTSGASNEQFF	TGCGCCAGCAGCCAAGAGTTGACTAGCGGGGCCTCCAATGAGCAGTTCTTC
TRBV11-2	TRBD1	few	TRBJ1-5	CASSLGQGANQPQHF	TGTGCCAGCAGCTTAGGGCAGGGGGCAAATCAGCCCCAGCATTTT
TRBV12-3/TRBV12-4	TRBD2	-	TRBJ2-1	CASRPGLAYGEQFF	TGTGCCAGCAGGCCGGGACTAGCGTATGGTGAGCAGTTCTTC
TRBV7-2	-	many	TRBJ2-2	CASQMERQGIGELFF	TGTGCCAGCCAAATGGAAAGGCAGGGGATCGGGGAGCTGTTTTTT
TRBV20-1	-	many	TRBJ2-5	CSARDRWGVGETQYF	TGCAGTGCTAGAGATCGGTGGGGGGTTGGAGAGACCCAGTACTTC
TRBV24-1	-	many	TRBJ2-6	CATSDRPRASGANVLTF	TGTGCCACCAGTGATCGACCGAGGGCCTCTGGGGCCAACGTCCTGACTTTC
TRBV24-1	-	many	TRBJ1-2	CATRDTSYGYTF	TGTGCCACCAGGGACACCTCCTATGGCTACACCTTC
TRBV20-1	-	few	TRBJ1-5	CSAKTPLGDQPQHF	TGCAGTGCCAAGACCCCCCTGGGTGATCAGCCCCAGCATTTT
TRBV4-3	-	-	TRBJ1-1	CASSQDAGGRSVEAFF	TGCGCCAGCAGCCAAGATGCCGGTGGCAGGTCGGTTGAAGCTTTCTTT
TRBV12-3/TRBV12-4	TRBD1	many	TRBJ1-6	CASGDRGQYSPLHF	TGTGCCAGCGGGGACAGGGGGCAATATTCACCCCTCCACTTT
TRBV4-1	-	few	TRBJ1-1	CASSGKSDTEAFF	TGCGCCAGCAGCGGTAAGTCCGACACTGAAGCTTTCTTT
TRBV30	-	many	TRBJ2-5	CAWSVQVVRGQYF	TGTGCCTGGAGTGTACAAGTAGTTCGGGGCCAGTACTTC
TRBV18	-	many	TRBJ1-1	CASSHAAVNTEAFF	TGTGCCAGCTCCCATGCGGCAGTGAACACTGAAGCTTTCTTT
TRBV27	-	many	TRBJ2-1	CASTPPGRTENEQFF	TGTGCCAGCACCCCCCCGGGACGGACCGAGAATGAGCAGTTCTTC